This T cell receptor beta chain is from a study of T cell repertoires in cytomegalovirus infection (dated by TCRdb to between 2019 and 2020). A note on the overall study: Alongside well-studied HLA-B-restricted epitopes, the peptide stimulations were aimed at recently identified HLA-C-restricted CMV epitopes, whose presentation resists viral immunomodulation. Because public TCR beta signatures pointed to carriage of CMV infection together with the matching HLA type, the HLA type of each donor mattered for the analysis.

This clonotype has a handful of counts. Its binding antigen is unknown. Base qualities are not recorded, but no much larger clone differs from it by a single base. Summary of the overall study and its limitations: The ex vivo response was dominated by HLA-C-restricted CMV-specific TCR beta clonotypes, which also provided the single most frequent clonotype in two of eight donors. Carriers of CMV infection plus the relevant HLA type were discriminated by the cumulative frequency of public TCR beta family members in the study cohort and in an independent roughly 380-donor cohort.

The instrument given in TCRdb is Illumina HiSeq 1500. TCRdb reworked the public reads: Q25 trimming with fastp, MiXCR clone assembly, productive beta chains retained. One record per CDR3 amino acid sequence lists the most common genes and DNA. Counted in this sample were about 830,000 distinct CDR3 sequences; 32% of them appeared once. 9.5% to 15% of the sample comes from the top ten. The trim is 1 base for V and 0 bases for J, with a gap of 12 bases between the germline ends. Including cysteine and phenylalanine, the CDR3 has 16 amino acids. The sequence is cut down to CDR3 DNA, 48 bases in frame from base 1. The germline V gene specifies MDHEN as CDR1 and SYDVKM as CDR2. The treatment or condition label, read with the paper, signifies: in vitro stimulation with specific CMV peptide epitopes to enrich CMV-specific T cells.

Rearrangement joined TRBV28 to TRBJ1-1; a tentative D match to TRBD1 spans 6 bases. Sequencing was performed on cultured CD8+ T cells from PBMCs, taken from culture after CMV antigen stimulation. This TCR was recovered from a human donor in good health (CMV status not recorded). Some clones in this sample may be carry-over from other donors' samples. The base sequence is TGTGCCAGCAGTTTATTCGGGGGGGCTCTGAACACTGAAGCTTTCTTT. Translated, this gives CASSLFGGALNTEAFF.